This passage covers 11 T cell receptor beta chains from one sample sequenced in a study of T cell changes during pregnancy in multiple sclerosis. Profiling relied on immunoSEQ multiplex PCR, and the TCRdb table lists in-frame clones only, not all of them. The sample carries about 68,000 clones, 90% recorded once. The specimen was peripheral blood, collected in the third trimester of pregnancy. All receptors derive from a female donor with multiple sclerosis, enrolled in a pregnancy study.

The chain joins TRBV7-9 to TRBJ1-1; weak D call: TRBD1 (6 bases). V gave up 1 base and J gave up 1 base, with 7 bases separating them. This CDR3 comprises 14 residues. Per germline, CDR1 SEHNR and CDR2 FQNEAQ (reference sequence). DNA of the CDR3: TGTGCCAGCAGCTTAGGGGACACGAACACTGAAGCTTTCTTT. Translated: CASSLGDTNTEAFF.

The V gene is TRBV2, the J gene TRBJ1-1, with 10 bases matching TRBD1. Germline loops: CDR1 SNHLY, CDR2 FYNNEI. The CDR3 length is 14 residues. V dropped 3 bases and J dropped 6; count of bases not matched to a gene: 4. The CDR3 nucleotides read TGTGCCAGCAGTGAGCGGGACAGGGGTTCTGAAGCTTTCTTT. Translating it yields CASSERDRGSEAFF.

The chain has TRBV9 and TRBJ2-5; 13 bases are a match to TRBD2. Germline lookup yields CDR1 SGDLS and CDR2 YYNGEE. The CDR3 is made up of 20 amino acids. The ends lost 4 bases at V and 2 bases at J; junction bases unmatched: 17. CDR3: CASSSYPGTSGKGLQETQYF. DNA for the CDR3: TGTGCCAGCAGCTCATATCCCGGGACTAGCGGGAAGGGTCTACAAGAGACCCAGTACTTC.

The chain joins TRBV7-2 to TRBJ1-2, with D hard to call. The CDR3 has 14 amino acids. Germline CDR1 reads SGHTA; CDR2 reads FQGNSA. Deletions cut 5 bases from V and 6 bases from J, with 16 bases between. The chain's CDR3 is CASSPREGRDGYTF. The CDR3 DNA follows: TGTGCCAGCAGCCCCCGTGAAGGGAGAGATGGCTACACCTTC.

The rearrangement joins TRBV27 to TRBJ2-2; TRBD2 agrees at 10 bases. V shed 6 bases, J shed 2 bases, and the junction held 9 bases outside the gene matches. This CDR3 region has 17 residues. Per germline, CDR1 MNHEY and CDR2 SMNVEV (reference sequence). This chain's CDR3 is CASRLLTSGANTGELFF. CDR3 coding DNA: TGTGCCAGCAGACTGCTCACTAGCGGGGCTAACACCGGGGAGCTGTTTTTT.

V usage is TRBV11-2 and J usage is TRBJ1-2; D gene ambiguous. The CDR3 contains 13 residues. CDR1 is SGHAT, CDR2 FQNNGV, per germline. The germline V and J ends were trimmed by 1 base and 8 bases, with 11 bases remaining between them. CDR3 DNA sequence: TGTGCCAGCAGCTTAGGTCCCCGGGTGGGCTACACCTTC. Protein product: CASSLGPRVGYTF. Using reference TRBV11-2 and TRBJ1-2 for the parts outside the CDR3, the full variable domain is EAGVAQSPRYKIIEKRQSVAFWCNPISGHATLYWYQQILGQGPKLLIQFQNNGVVDDSQLPKDRFSAERLKGVDSTLKIQPAKLEDSAVYLCASSLGPRVGYTFGSGTRLTVV.

CDR3 bases: TGCGCCAGCAGCCAAGATCTTAGGGGGAACACTGAAGCTTTCTTT. Encoded protein: CASSQDLRGNTEAFF. The J gene is TRBJ1-1, the V gene TRBV4-1; perhaps TRBD1 as D (5 bases). This CDR3 comprises 15 residues. V lost 0 bases and J 1 base, leaving 9 bases between the germline ends. Germline V gene data show CDR1 as MGHRA and CDR2 as YSYEKL.

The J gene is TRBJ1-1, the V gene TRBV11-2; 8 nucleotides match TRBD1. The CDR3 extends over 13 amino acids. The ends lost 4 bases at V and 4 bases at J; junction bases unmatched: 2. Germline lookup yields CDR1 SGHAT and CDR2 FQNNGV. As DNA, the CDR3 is TGTGCCAGCAGCTGGGACAGGAGCACTGAAGCTTTCTTT. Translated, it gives CASSWDRSTEAFF. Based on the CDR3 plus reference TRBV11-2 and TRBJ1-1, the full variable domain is EAGVAQSPRYKIIEKRQSVAFWCNPISGHATLYWYQQILGQGPKLLIQFQNNGVVDDSQLPKDRFSAERLKGVDSTLKIQPAKLEDSAVYLCASSWDRSTEAFFGQGTRLTVV.

The CDR3 DNA follows: TGTGCCAGCAGCCGATCAGGAAAGGGGGTTGAGGCCGAGCAGTACTTC. It is translated as CASSRSGKGVEAEQYF. The V call is TRBV4-2, the J call TRBJ2-7; TRBD1 is a possible D gene (6 bases). The CDR3 loop spans 16 amino acids. Germline CDR1 and CDR2: LGHNA and YNFKEQ. The V end lost 4 bases, the J end lost 6 bases, and 22 bases lay between the germline ends.

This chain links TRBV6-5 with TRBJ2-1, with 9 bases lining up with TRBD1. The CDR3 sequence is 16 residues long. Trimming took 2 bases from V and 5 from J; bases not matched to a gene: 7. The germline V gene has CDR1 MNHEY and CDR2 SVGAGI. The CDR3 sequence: CASSYTTGGSDNEQFF. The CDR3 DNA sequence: TGTGCCAGCAGTTACACAACAGGGGGCTCAGACAATGAGCAGTTCTTC.

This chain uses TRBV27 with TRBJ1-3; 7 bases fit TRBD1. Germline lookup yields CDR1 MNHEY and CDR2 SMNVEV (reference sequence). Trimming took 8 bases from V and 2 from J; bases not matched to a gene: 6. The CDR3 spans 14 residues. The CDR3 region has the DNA TGTGCCAGCGGCCCCGGGACAGCTGGAAACACCATATATTTT. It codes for CASGPGTAGNTIYF.